The present T cell receptor beta chain was sequenced within a study of cytomegalovirus exposure and HLA in healthy donors. Trimming removed 4 bases from V and 2 bases from J, with 10 bases in between. The CDR3 has 13 amino acids. From germline, CDR1 is GTSNPN and CDR2 SVGIG (reference sequence). Notes on this clone: Its antigen is currently unknown.

The PCR employed 60 Vbeta primers together with 13 Jbeta primers. The data were produced by immunoSEQ multiplex PCR, yet TCRdb's version contains in-frame clones alone and is incomplete. The top ten clones hold 3.7% of a sample with approximately 90,000 clones, over 60% of them seen once. Study-level findings and limits: In a later analysis, across HLA loci, associated TCR counts were highest for DRB1, lowest for HLA-C.

Sequencing was carried out using PBMCs. The receptor's source is a man aged 25 to 40 in good health and CMV-seronegative. The V call is TRBV30, the J call TRBJ2-3; D uncertain. The CDR3 reads CAWNPWATDTQYF. The CDR3 DNA sequence: TGTGCCTGGAACCCGTGGGCCACAGATACGCAGTATTTT.